The 14 T cell receptor beta chains given below trace back to one sample, sequenced in a study of T cell responses to AZD1222 COVID-19 vaccine (dated by TCRdb to about 2021). Library preparation used the immunoSEQ multiplex PCR assay. TCRdb took over this immuneACCESS table, retaining in-frame rearrangements with V and J assigned. Such tables are incomplete; in checked studies, under half of the missing clones stem from an unresolved V gene, and the remainder is unexplained. This sample has roughly 100,000 clones in its table, and 88% of those were observed once. Roughly 2.6% of the sample lies in the top ten. The label giving this sample's time point can be read as: baseline before first vaccination. Sequenced here: peripheral blood, sampled on day 0 of AZD1222 vaccination. These receptors were collected from an adult in good health.

The chain couples TRBV10-3 to TRBJ1-6, with no clear D. With 0 bases removed from V and 0 bases from J, the gap between germline ends came to 12 bases. Germline V gene data show CDR1 as ENHRY and CDR2 as SYGVKD. This CDR3 comprises 18 residues. The CDR3 DNA follows: TGTGCCATCAGTGAGTCGAGGCCTTTCAGCTCCTATAATTCACCCCTCCACTTT. Translation gives CAISESRPFSSYNSPLHF.

This chain uses TRBV4-1 with TRBJ2-5, with D perhaps TRBD1 (5 bases). The ends were cut back, 1 base at V and 2 bases at J, with 8 bases in the middle. The CDR3 covers 14 residues. The V gene's germline CDR1 is MGHRA and CDR2 YSYEKL. CDR3 in amino acids: CASSQGSGQETQYF. The CDR3 bases are TGCGCCAGCAGCCAAGGATCAGGGCAAGAGACCCAGTACTTC.

The chain links TRBV2 to TRBJ1-2, with D hard to call. The length of the CDR3 is 12 residues. The V and J ends lost 7 bases and 8 bases respectively, with 14 bases between them. Looked up from germline, CDR1 is SNHLY and CDR2 is FYNNEI. As DNA, the CDR3 is TGTGCCAGCATCGAAAGGGCGTCCGGCTACACCTTC. Translating it yields CASIERASGYTF.

The chain combines TRBV12-3 or TRBV12-4 with TRBJ2-5; no definite D call. Trimming removed 4 bases from V and 5 bases from J, with 11 bases in between. This CDR3 spans 13 amino acids. CDR3 DNA sequence: TGTGCCAGCAGTTCGAATGTGGGGGAGACCCAGTACTTC. Protein: CASSSNVGETQYF.

A note on this clone: Compared with germline, one end of the junction differs, possibly owing to a read error. This rearrangement joins TRBV5-1 to TRBJ2-3; TRBD1 matches 7 bases. CDR1 SGHRS and CDR2 YFSETQ come from the germline V gene. The CDR3 contains 14 residues. CDR3 residues: CASRLGTATDTQYF. CDR3 nucleotide sequence: TGCGCCAGCAGGTTGGGGACAGCCACAGATACGCAGTATTTT. Filled out from reference TRBV5-1 and TRBJ2-3, the complete variable domain reads KAGVTQTPRYLIKTRGQQVTLSCSPISGHRSVSWYQQTPGQGLQFLFEYFSETQRNKGNFPGRFSGRQFSNSRSEMNVSTLELGDSALYLCASRLGTATDTQYFGPGTRLTVL.

The chain recombines TRBV2 with TRBJ2-6; TRBD1 might be the D (6 bases). Trimming took 3 bases from V and 3 from J, leaving 9 bases between them. This CDR3 contains 15 residues. From germline, CDR1 is SNHLY and CDR2 FYNNEI. The CDR3 DNA is TGTGCCAGCAGTGAGGGGGCGCTTGGGGCCAACGTCCTGACTTTC. Amino acids: CASSEGALGANVLTF.

The chain recombines TRBV12-5 with TRBJ1-2; D remains ambiguous. V shed 2 bases and J shed 5 bases, with 15 bases lying between them. The V gene's germline CDR1 is LGHNT and CDR2 FRNRAP. The CDR3 is 15 amino acids. The CDR3 DNA sequence: TGTGCTAGTGGTTTGCAGCCATCCTTGGGGTATGGCTACACCTTC. Protein: CASGLQPSLGYGYTF.

The chain carries TRBV9 and TRBJ1-2, with D perhaps TRBD1 (5 bases). The CDR3 is made up of 14 amino acids. CDR1 is SGDLS and CDR2 is YYNGEE in the germline V gene. The ends were cut back, 1 base at V and 4 bases at J, with 11 bases in the middle. This CDR3 is CASSVWRDGYGYTF. In DNA form, the CDR3 reads TGTGCCAGCAGCGTATGGCGGGACGGCTATGGCTACACCTTC.

This clone has just one count. The chain carries TRBV5-1 and TRBJ1-2, with D unresolved. V was cut by 4 bases and J by 6 bases, with 10 bases left in between. Germline V gives CDR1 SGHRS, CDR2 YFSETQ. The CDR3 length is 12 residues. DNA for the CDR3: TGCGCCAGCAGCCAGGACGGGGATGGCTACACCTTC. Its translation: CASSQDGDGYTF.

The J gene is TRBJ1-1, the V gene TRBV2; D is perhaps TRBD1 (5 bases). The CDR3 totals 13 residues. The ends were cut back, 5 bases at V and 1 base at J, with 8 bases in the middle. The germline V gene has CDR1 SNHLY and CDR2 FYNNEI. The CDR3: CASSPGQNTEAFF. The DNA for the CDR3 is TGTGCCAGCAGTCCTGGACAGAACACTGAAGCTTTCTTT.

This chain uses TRBV19 with TRBJ1-3, with unresolved D. The CDR3 runs 18 residues. V was shortened by 4 bases and J by 0 bases, with 19 bases between the two germline ends. The germline gives CDR1 LNHDA, CDR2 SQIVND (reference sequence). CDR3 sequence (DNA): TGTGCCAGTAGTAAACCCGGGCATTTCCCCGACTCTGGAAACACCATATATTTT. Its translation: CASSKPGHFPDSGNTIYF.

This chain uses TRBV29-1 with TRBJ1-2, with unresolved D. CDR3 length: 14 residues. Germline CDR1 is SQVTM and CDR2 is ANQGSEA. The V gene lost 5 bases and the J gene lost 2 bases, with 15 bases spanning the gap. The CDR3 nucleotides read TGCAGCGTTAAGGAGCCGACCATGAACTATGGCTACACCTTC. This sequence encodes CSVKEPTMNYGYTF.

V is TRBV28 and J is TRBJ1-4, with D perhaps TRBD1 (6 bases). Germline V gene data show CDR1 as MDHEN and CDR2 as SYDVKM. The length of the CDR3 is 15 residues. Trimming removed 6 bases from V and 6 bases from J, with 17 bases in between. Here the CDR3 reads CASRSYGQRYEKLFF. The DNA for the CDR3 is TGTGCCAGCAGGTCCTACGGACAGCGATATGAAAAACTGTTTTTT. Looking up the rest from reference TRBV28 and TRBJ1-4 gives the full variable domain: DVKVTQSSRYLVKRTGEKVFLECVQDMDHENMFWYRQDPGLGLRLIYFSYDVKMKEKGDIPEGYSVSREKKERFSLILESASTNQTSMYLCASRSYGQRYEKLFFGSGTQLSVL.

This chain links TRBV5-4 with TRBJ2-7; weak D call: TRBD1 (5 bases). CDR3 length: 14 residues. With 0 bases removed from V and 2 bases from J, the gap between germline ends came to 9 bases. Germline CDR1 is SGHNT and CDR2 is YYREEE (reference sequence). CDR3 nucleotide sequence: TGTGCCAGCAGCTTGGATAGGGGTCCCTACGAGCAGTACTTC. Protein sequence: CASSLDRGPYEQYF.